Described below is a single TCR beta chain sequence and its context. Its antigen is not known. Germline V gives CDR1 SQVTM, CDR2 ANQGSEA. V gave up 4 bases and J gave up 3 bases; unmatched junction bases: 0. CDR3 size: 12 residues. The data are from a study of OX40 agonist ivuxolimab in advanced cancers. At the level of the study: From about 20 to 80 years was the age range, with a mean of 60 years, and roughly 83% were male.

Profiling relied on immunoSEQ multiplex PCR, and the TCRdb table lists in-frame clones only, not all of them. The sample comprises around 19,000 clones, about 90% of which are singletons, and around 60% rests with the top ten. Study findings and constraints: By week 6 at 0.1 to 3.0 mg/kg, blood CD4+ and CD8+ T cells had expanded clonally.

The chain is built from TRBV29-1 and TRBJ1-2; 9 bases agree with TRBD1. The source was CD4+ or CD8+ T cells sorted from blood, collected in a trial of the OX40 agonist ivuxolimab. This clonotype was obtained from an adult with an advanced solid tumor such as melanoma, head and neck, liver or kidney cancer. The CDR3 is CSVGQGDYGYTF. The CDR3 DNA sequence: TGCAGCGTTGGACAGGGGGACTATGGCTACACCTTC.